This T cell receptor (beta chain) came from a study of T-cell reconstitution after alpha-beta-depleted transplantation in children. TCRbeta library preparation incorporated unique molecular identifiers. TCRdb re-called the PCR reads with MiXCR, one entry per CDR3 protein. The profile covers around 580,000 distinct CDR3 sequences, with 25% to 30% appearing a single time and about a third taken by the ten largest. V lost 2 bases to trimming and J lost 8 bases; unmatched junction nucleotides: 7. The germline gives CDR1 SGHRS, CDR2 YFSETQ. The CDR3 totals 14 residues. This clonotype was detected a few times. The target antigen is unknown. Study-wide results and limits: After transplant, at about two months, alpha-beta T cells were reportedly derived from several hundred expanded graft clones. After transplant, high TCRbeta diversity at day 60 in some patients arose from surviving recipient T cells and thymic progenitors. One year post-transplant, T-cell counts and diversity were largely derived from T cells produced anew.

The specimen comprised PBMCs, sampled before TCRalphabeta/CD19-depleted stem cell transplant. This clonotype was obtained from a boy under two years old with Wiskott-Aldrich syndrome, due to receive a stem cell transplant. The rearrangement uses TRBV5-1 and TRBJ2-1, with 7 bases identical to TRBD1. CDR3 amino acids: CASSFGNRGDEQFF. In DNA, the CDR3 is TGCGCCAGCAGCTTCGGAAACAGGGGCGATGAGCAGTTCTTC.